Presented here are 11 T cell receptor beta chains from one specimen sequenced in a study of T cell repertoires in cytomegalovirus infection. Via MiXCR, TCRdb re-called the reads, giving one row per CDR3 protein. The sample includes 550,000 to 850,000 distinct CDR3 sequences, around 32% seen only once; the top ten take 15% to 20%. Their recognized antigens are unknown. Sequenced material: cultured PBMCs, taken from culture after CMV antigen stimulation. Every receptor here comes from a human donor in good health (CMV status not recorded). Some clones in this sample may be carry-over from other donors' samples.

This clonotype was seen more than once but under ten times. As DNA, the CDR3 is TGTGCCACCGGGGGCGACTACAATGAGCAGTTCTTC. This encodes CATGGDYNEQFF. The chain recombines TRBV6-2 or TRBV6-3 with TRBJ2-1, with D perhaps matching TRBD1 or TRBD2 (6 bases each). Trimming took off 10 bases at V and 3 bases at J, with 10 bases between the two ends. CDR1 is MNHEY, CDR2 SVGEGT, per germline. CDR3 length: 12 amino acids.

This clonotype was picked up a small number of times. The chain links TRBV18 to TRBJ1-5; D gene uncertain. The V end was cut by 2 bases, the J end by 0 bases, with 14 bases between. This CDR3 is 17 amino acids long. The V gene's germline CDR1 is KGHSH and CDR2 LQKENI. Written as DNA, the CDR3 is TGTGCCAGCTCACCAGGGCGGCTCGTCTATAGCAATCAGCCCCAGCATTTT. It yields the protein CASSPGRLVYSNQPQHF.

The V call is TRBV4-1, the J call TRBJ1-1; a weak D match, TRBD1 (6 bases). Germline V CDR1 and CDR2: MGHRA, YSYEKL. The germline V and J ends were trimmed by 3 bases and 3 bases, with 11 bases remaining between them. This CDR3 spans 14 amino acids. CDR3 DNA: TGCGCCAGCAGCCACAAGGGGGGGGACACTGAAGCTTTCTTT. Its translation: CASSHKGGDTEAFF.

V gene TRBV18 combines with J gene TRBJ1-1; 7 bases align to TRBD1. In germline, CDR1 is KGHSH, CDR2 LQKENI. V lost 0 bases, J lost 5 bases, and 9 bases stayed unmatched. This CDR3 spans 16 amino acids. CDR3 sequence: CASSPPGTVLRTEAFF. For the CDR3, the DNA is TGTGCCAGCTCACCACCGGGGACAGTACTGAGGACTGAAGCTTTCTTT.

The sample holds a few counts of this clonotype. J is TRBJ1-3 and V is TRBV19, with TRBD1 identical over 10 bases. With 9 bases clipped from V and 5 bases from J, the junction kept 7 bases outside the gene matches. Germline assignment: CDR1 LNHDA and CDR2 SQIVND (reference sequence). CDR3 size: 14 residues. The chain's CDR3 is CASAPGQGRNTIYF. CDR3 nucleotide sequence: TGTGCCAGCGCACCGGGACAGGGGAGAAACACCATATATTTT.

V usage is TRBV14 and J usage is TRBJ1-5, with D maybe TRBD1 (5 bases). This CDR3 comprises 17 residues. Germline V gene lookup returns CDR1 SGHDN and CDR2 FVKESK. V lost 0 bases, J lost 3 bases, and 15 bases lay in between. CDR3 DNA: TGTGCCAGCAGCCAAGACCGGCTTACAGGTCCCAATCAGCCCCAGCATTTT. It specifies CASSQDRLTGPNQPQHF. Drawing the rest from reference TRBV14 and TRBJ1-5, the complete variable domain is EAGVTQFPSHSVIEKGQTVTLRCDPISGHDNLYWYRRVMGKEIKFLLHFVKESKQDESGMPNNRFLAERTGGTYSTLKVQPAELEDSGVYFCASSQDRLTGPNQPQHFGDGTRLSIL.

There are a few counts of this clonotype. This CDR3 is missing its conserved last phenylalanine or tryptophan, likely due to a read error. The DNA is left out, because the CDR3 cannot be placed on it with certainty; the CDR3 is given as TCRdb lists it. The CDR3 reads CSAFDSESFVL. The chain joins TRBV20-1 to TRBJ2-7; TRBD1, the table's D call, was not compared with the DNA. The CDR3 adds up to 11 amino acids, both ends counted. The germline V gene encodes CDR1 DFQATT and CDR2 SNEGSKA (reference sequence).

This clonotype occurred a few times. J is TRBJ1-1 and V is TRBV7-9; a possible D gene is TRBD1 (6 bases). Trimming shortened V by 4 bases and J by 4 bases, and 16 bases separated the two germline ends. Germline V gene lookup returns CDR1 SEHNR and CDR2 FQNEAQ (reference sequence). The CDR3 covers 15 residues. CDR3 region: CASSSPPQGITEAFF. CDR3 nucleotide sequence: TGTGCCAGCAGCTCCCCGCCCCAGGGGATCACTGAAGCTTTCTTT.

The rearrangement links TRBV5-1 to TRBJ1-4; D might be TRBD1 (6 bases). Trimming cost V 4 bases and J 8 bases, with 18 bases left between them. The CDR3 spans 15 residues. Germline V lookup: CDR1 SGHRS, CDR2 YFSETQ. In DNA, the CDR3 is TGCGCCAGCAGCACGAGGGGGGGCGCGGAGGAAAAACTGTTTTTT. This sequence encodes CASSTRGGAEEKLFF.

This clonotype appeared a few times. The V and J genes are TRBV11-2 and TRBJ1-1; possible D gene TRBD1, 5 bases. The V end was cut by 5 bases, the J end by 0 bases, with 13 bases between. The CDR3 covers 15 residues. Germline lookup yields CDR1 SGHAT and CDR2 FQNNGV. The CDR3 coding sequence is TGTGCCAGCAGCACCTACAGGAGACTGAACACTGAAGCTTTCTTT. Translation: CASSTYRRLNTEAFF.

At least ten counts were recorded for this clonotype. The chain joins TRBV7-2 to TRBJ1-2, with unresolved D. Germline values: CDR1 SGHTA, CDR2 FQGNSA. The CDR3 spans 11 residues. V lost 5 bases and J 3 bases, leaving 4 bases between the germline ends. For the CDR3, the DNA is TGTGCCAGCAGCAACTACTATGGCTACACCTTC. This gives the protein CASSNYYGYTF. Using reference TRBV7-2 and TRBJ1-2 for the parts outside the CDR3, the full variable domain is GAGVSQSPSNKVTEKGKDVELRCDPISGHTALYWYRQSLGQGLEFLIYFQGNSAPDKSGLPSDRFSAERTGGSVSTLTIQRTQQEDSAVYLCASSNYYGYTFGSGTRLTVV.